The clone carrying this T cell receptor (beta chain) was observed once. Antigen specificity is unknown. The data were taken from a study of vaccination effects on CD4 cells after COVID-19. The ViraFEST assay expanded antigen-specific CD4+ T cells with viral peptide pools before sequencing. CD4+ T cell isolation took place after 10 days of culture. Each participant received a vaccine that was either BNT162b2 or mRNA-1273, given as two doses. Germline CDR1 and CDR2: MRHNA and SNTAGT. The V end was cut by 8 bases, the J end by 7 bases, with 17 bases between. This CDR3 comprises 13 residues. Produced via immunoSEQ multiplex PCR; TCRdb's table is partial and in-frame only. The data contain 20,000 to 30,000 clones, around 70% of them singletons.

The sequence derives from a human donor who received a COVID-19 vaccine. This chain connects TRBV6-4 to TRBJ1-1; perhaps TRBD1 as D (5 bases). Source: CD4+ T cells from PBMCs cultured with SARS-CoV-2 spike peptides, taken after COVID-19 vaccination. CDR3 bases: TGTGCCAGCGATACCAGGGTGCGGAATGAAGCTTTCTTT. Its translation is CASDTRVRNEAFF.